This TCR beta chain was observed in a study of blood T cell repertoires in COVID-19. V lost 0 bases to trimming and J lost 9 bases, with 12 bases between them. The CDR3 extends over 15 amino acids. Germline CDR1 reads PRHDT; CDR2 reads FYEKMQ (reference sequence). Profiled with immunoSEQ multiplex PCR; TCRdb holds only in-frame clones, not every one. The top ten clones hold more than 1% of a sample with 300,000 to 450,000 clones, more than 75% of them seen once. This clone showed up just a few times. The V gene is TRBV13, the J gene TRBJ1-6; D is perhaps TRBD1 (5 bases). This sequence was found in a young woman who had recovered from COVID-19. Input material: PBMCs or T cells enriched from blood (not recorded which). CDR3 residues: CASSLGRAVGSPLHF. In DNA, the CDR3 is TGTGCCAGCAGCTTAGGCAGGGCGGTAGGTTCACCCCTCCACTTT.